The 23 T cell receptor beta chains presented below share a single source sample, sequenced in a study of cytomegalovirus exposure and HLA in healthy donors. Primers for the PCR totalled 60 Vbeta and 13 Jbeta. The data were produced by immunoSEQ multiplex PCR, yet TCRdb's version contains in-frame clones alone and is incomplete. The sample has about 130,000 clones; about 71% are singletons. The sample was PBMCs. The receptor source for this set is a woman aged 60-70 years in good health and CMV-seropositive.

The rearrangement joins TRBV7-8 to TRBJ1-5; a weak D match, TRBD1 (5 bases). V lost 5 bases to trimming and J lost 5 bases, with 19 bases between them. The CDR3 runs to 16 residues. Germline CDR1 SGHVS, CDR2 FQNEAQ. The CDR3 bases are TGTGCCAGCAGCCCGGGGACTCTGAGAAGAGATCAGCCCCAGCATTTT. As protein: CASSPGTLRRDQPQHF.

This chain connects TRBV6-1 to TRBJ2-1; TRBD2 agrees at 12 bases. CDR1 MNHNS and CDR2 SASEGT come from the germline V gene. There are 15 residues in the CDR3. V was clipped by 6 bases and J by 6 bases; unmatched bases: 6. CDR3 region: CASRPTSGGSNEQFF. As DNA, the CDR3 is TGTGCCAGCAGGCCGACTAGCGGGGGCAGCAATGAGCAGTTCTTC.

V usage is TRBV5-4 and J usage is TRBJ1-2, with 9 bases fitting TRBD1. Per the germline V gene, CDR1 is SGHNT and CDR2 is YYREEE (reference sequence). V was clipped by 4 bases and J by 7 bases; unmatched bases: 11. The length of the CDR3 is 15 residues. CDR3 coding DNA: TGTGCCAGCAGCACCCCCGGGACAGGGTCTTCTGGCTACACCTTC. Translating gives CASSTPGTGSSGYTF.

This rearrangement joins TRBV6-4 to TRBJ1-2, with a tentative D call TRBD1 (6 bases). The germline V gene has CDR1 MRHNA and CDR2 SNTAGT. The CDR3 covers 14 residues. Trimming removed 5 bases at V and 10 bases at J, with 20 bases between. CDR3 nucleotides: TGTGCCAGCAGTCCGGACAGAATAGGCAAGGACTACACCTTC. Translating it yields CASSPDRIGKDYTF.

V gene TRBV11-3 combines with J gene TRBJ1-1; D ambiguous. The CDR3 has 14 residues. Germline CDR1 SGHNT, CDR2 YENEEA. Trimming removed 1 base at V and 0 bases at J, with 6 bases between. This CDR3 is CASSLGGMNTEAFF. The CDR3 DNA is TGTGCCAGCAGCTTAGGAGGGATGAACACTGAAGCTTTCTTT.

The chain couples TRBV10-3 to TRBJ2-7, with 8 bases that match TRBD1. Trimming at V came to 7 bases and at J to 4 bases, leaving 9 bases not matched to a gene. The CDR3 totals 14 residues. The germline V gene has CDR1 ENHRY and CDR2 SYGVKD. The CDR3 here is CAINPGDRNYEQYF. CDR3 nucleotides: TGTGCCATCAACCCGGGGGACAGGAATTACGAGCAGTACTTC.

The chain uses TRBV6-4 and TRBJ1-6; weak D call: TRBD1 (6 bases). Germline assignment: CDR1 MRHNA and CDR2 SNTAGT. Trimming removed 3 bases from V and 8 bases from J, with 11 bases in between. The CDR3 length is 14 residues. DNA for the CDR3: TGTGCCAGCAGTGAAGGGACATCATATTCACCCCTCCACTTT. It translates to CASSEGTSYSPLHF.

A single count supports this clone. Written as DNA, the CDR3 is TGTGCCAGCAGCCGGGAAAAAGGGAGTTCGTTAGCTTTCTTT. This codes for CASSREKGSSLAFF. V gene TRBV5-6 combines with J gene TRBJ1-1, with D unclear. Germline V gene sequence: CDR1 SGHDT, CDR2 YYEEEE. There are 14 residues in the CDR3. V lost 4 bases, J lost 10 bases, and 20 bases lay in between.

This chain connects TRBV5-1 to TRBJ2-5; maybe TRBD1 (6 bases). The CDR3 contains 16 residues. In germline, CDR1 is SGHRS, CDR2 YFSETQ. Trimming stripped 4 bases from V and 0 bases from J, with 16 bases between. CDR3 sequence (DNA): TGCGCCAGCAGCAAATTGACAGGCGACAACCAAGAGACCCAGTACTTC. It is translated as CASSKLTGDNQETQYF.

The chain has TRBV14 and TRBJ1-1; a possible D gene is TRBD1 (6 bases). Trimming pared 5 bases from V and 3 bases from J, leaving 16 bases between. The germline V gene encodes CDR1 SGHDN and CDR2 FVKESK. The CDR3 runs to 15 residues. CDR3 in amino acids: CASSGRTARDTEAFF. The CDR3 nucleotides read TGTGCCAGCAGCGGACGGACAGCAAGGGACACTGAAGCTTTCTTT.

This chain uses TRBV6-5 with TRBJ1-4; D might be TRBD1 (6 bases). V was clipped by 5 bases and J by 7 bases, with 14 bases between them. Looked up from germline, CDR1 is MNHEY and CDR2 is SVGAGI. The CDR3 consists of 14 residues. The CDR3 sequence is CASSRGHWGEKLFF. The DNA of the CDR3 is TGTGCCAGCAGTAGGGGACACTGGGGTGAAAAACTGTTTTTT.

V gene TRBV19 combines with J gene TRBJ2-3; 7 bases match TRBD1. The germline V gene has CDR1 LNHDA and CDR2 SQIVND (reference sequence). V was pared by 8 bases and J by 3 bases, with 5 bases of the junction left unmatched. This CDR3 has 13 residues. The CDR3, as DNA: TGTGCCAGTGCCGGGACAGAGACAGATACGCAGTATTTT. This gives the protein CASAGTETDTQYF.

In regard to this clone: In this CDR3 the conserved last residue, phenylalanine or tryptophan, is missing, so a read error is likely. The rearrangement links TRBV10-3 to TRBJ2-4; maybe TRBD2 (5 bases). Germline CDR1 reads ENHRY; CDR2 reads SYGVKD. The V end was cut by 2 bases, the J end by 1 base, with 12 bases between. The length of the CDR3 is 16 residues. CDR3 coding DNA: TGTGCCATCAGTGAGAGGGTCGGGGATGCCAAAAACATTCAGTACTCC. This translates into CAISERVGDAKNIQYS.

The chain joins TRBV7-2 to TRBJ2-7; 8 bases agree with TRBD1. The CDR3 spans 14 residues. Germline CDR1 is SGHTA and CDR2 is FQGNSA. V shed 4 bases, J shed 3 bases, and the junction held 5 bases outside the gene matches. The CDR3 DNA sequence: TGTGCCAGCAGCTCTCGGACAGGGAACTACGAGCAGTACTTC. This translates into CASSSRTGNYEQYF.

The chain carries TRBV28 and TRBJ1-2; 11 bases are shared with TRBD1. Germline CDR1 and CDR2: MDHEN and SYDVKM. The ends lost 6 bases at V and 8 bases at J; junction bases unmatched: 8. This CDR3 spans 14 amino acids. The CDR3 DNA sequence: TGTGCCAGCAGACTAGGACAGGGGGCGAAAGGCTACACCTTC. Translating gives CASRLGQGAKGYTF.

In this sample, this clone turned up once. This CDR3 reads CASSRGTGSYEQYF. The CDR3 bases are TGTGCCAGCAGCCGCGGGACAGGCTCCTACGAGCAGTACTTC. The V call is TRBV13, the J call TRBJ2-7; TRBD1 agrees at 8 bases. V gave up 5 bases and J gave up 0 bases; unmatched junction bases: 3. Germline V lookup: CDR1 PRHDT, CDR2 FYEKMQ (reference sequence). The CDR3 length is 14 residues.

V usage is TRBV11-2 and J usage is TRBJ2-1, with 9 bases fitting TRBD2. Trimming at V came to 1 base and at J to 9 bases, leaving 10 bases not matched to a gene. Germline V gene sequence: CDR1 SGHAT, CDR2 FQNNGV. CDR3 length: 16 residues. The CDR3 DNA follows: TGTGCCAGCAGCTTAGGATCCAGCGGGGGGTGGGTTGAGCAGTTCTTC. Translation: CASSLGSSGGWVEQFF.

A few counts support this clone. The chain carries TRBV2 and TRBJ2-6, with 9 bases fitting TRBD1. Germline loops: CDR1 SNHLY, CDR2 FYNNEI. The V and J ends lost 6 bases and 2 bases, in that order; junction bases with no gene match: 8. This CDR3 contains 17 residues. The CDR3 nucleotides are TGTGCCAGCAGCCGGGACAGGGCCCTAACTGGGGCCAACGTCCTGACTTTC. Its translation: CASSRDRALTGANVLTF. The full variable domain, its missing parts supplied by reference TRBV2 and TRBJ2-6, is EPEVTQTPSHQVTQMGQEVILRCVPISNHLYFYWYRQILGQKVEFLVSFYNNEISEKSEIFDDQFSVERPDGSNFTLKIRSTKLEDSAMYFCASSRDRALTGANVLTFGAGSRLTVL.

The chain has TRBV5-1 and TRBJ1-2; a possible D gene is TRBD1 (6 bases). CDR1 is SGHRS and CDR2 is YFSETQ in the germline V gene. V lost 4 bases to trimming and J lost 3 bases, with 7 bases between them. This CDR3 is built from 12 residues. The CDR3 coding sequence is TGCGCCAGCAGCCGGACAGACTATGGCTACACCTTC. The encoded protein is CASSRTDYGYTF.

This chain joins TRBV6-1 and TRBJ1-4; 8 bases are shared with TRBD1. This CDR3 is built from 13 residues. Germline V gene lookup returns CDR1 MNHNS and CDR2 SASEGT. Unmatched junction bases numbered 1, after V lost 4 bases and J lost 6 bases. The DNA of the CDR3 is TGTGCCAGCAGTGGACAGGGGTATGAAAAACTGTTTTTT. Translating it yields CASSGQGYEKLFF.

CDR3 in amino acids: CASSQDRRENQPQHF. In nucleotides, the CDR3 is TGCGCCAGCAGCCAAGATCGGCGGGAAAATCAGCCCCAGCATTTT. This rearrangement joins TRBV4-1 to TRBJ1-5; no clear D gene. The V and J ends lost 0 bases and 4 bases respectively, with 10 bases between them. The germline V gene has CDR1 MGHRA and CDR2 YSYEKL. CDR3 length: 15 residues.

Only a few counts were recorded for this clone. J is TRBJ2-5 and V is TRBV6-5, with TRBD1 as a possible D gene (6 bases). There are 13 residues in the CDR3. With 6 bases removed from V and 2 bases from J, the gap between germline ends came to 10 bases. Germline CDR1 reads MNHEY; CDR2 reads SVGAGI. The chain's CDR3 is CASSHRVQETQYF. The CDR3 nucleotides read TGTGCCAGCAGCCACAGGGTACAAGAGACCCAGTACTTC.

This clone was observed a single time. The chain links TRBV19 to TRBJ2-7; the D is unclear. This CDR3 has 11 residues. Looked up from germline, CDR1 is LNHDA and CDR2 is SQIVND (reference sequence). Between the trimmed V and J ends, which lost 5 bases and 7 bases, there was a span of 9 bases. The CDR3 here is CASSSRREQYF. In DNA form, the CDR3 reads TGTGCCAGTAGTTCTCGGCGGGAGCAGTACTTC.